These T cell receptor beta chains were read from a single sample in a study of cytomegalovirus exposure and HLA in healthy donors. The method was immunoSEQ multiplex PCR; TCRdb's version includes in-frame clones alone and lacks a portion of them. The sample carries fewer than 250,000 clones, around 87% recorded once. The specimen sequenced was PBMCs. Receptor source: a boy aged 2 to 10 in good health and CMV-seronegative. Each CDR3 is given with its conserved first and last residue. A D gene is named only where the DNA matches it firmly.

D	V	J	DNA	CDR3
TRBD1	TRBV28	TRBJ1-2	TGTGCCAGCAGTTTACGGGACAGGGATTTCTATGGCTACACCTTC	CASSLRDRDFYGYTF
-	TRBV18	TRBJ2-1	TGTGCCAGCTCACGGAGGGACGGCAATGAGCAGTTCTTC	CASSRRDGNEQFF
-	TRBV6-7	TRBJ2-7	TGTGCCAGCAGTTACAACCCCCCCGGGTACTACGAGCAGTACTTC	CASSYNPPGYYEQYF
-	TRBV7-8	TRBJ2-7	TGTGCCAGCAGTCTGGTGAGGCCCTACGAGCAGTACTTC	CASSLVRPYEQYF
-	TRBV28	TRBJ2-1	TGTGCCAGCAGGGGGACAAAATACAATGAGCAGTTCTTC	CASRGTKYNEQFF
TRBD1	TRBV6-6	TRBJ2-5	TGTGCCAGCAGCCCCATCCGGACAGGACGACAAGAAACCCAGTACTTC	CASSPIRTGRQETQYF
-	TRBV25-1	TRBJ1-4	TGTGCCAGCAGTGAATATAACGCGGGGGAAAAACTGTTTTTT	CASSEYNAGEKLFF
TRBD1	TRBV19	TRBJ2-3	TGTGCCAGTAGTATTCAGGGGGACACAGATACGCAGTATTTT	CASSIQGDTDTQYF
-	TRBV7-9	TRBJ1-6	TGTGCCAGCAGCTTAGTTCGGGGGGTCGTTGATTCACCCCTCCACTTT	CASSLVRGVVDSPLHF
TRBD1	TRBV2	TRBJ1-5	TGTGCCAGCAGCCTTTGGCAGGGGGGCAATCAGCCCCAGCATTTT	CASSLWQGGNQPQHF
TRBD1	TRBV2	TRBJ2-7	TGTGCCAGCAGTAGGGACAGCCTCTACGAGCAGTACTTC	CASSRDSLYEQYF